The entry that follows covers one TCR beta chain sequence. Its target is unknown. The sample is drawn from a study of type 1 regulatory T cells. Looking at the study overall: An in vitro protocol generated T-allo10, a Tr1-enriched, alloantigen-specific CD4 T cell product. General observations from the study: Tr1 cells had a more restricted TCR repertoire than non-Tr1 cells.

The CDR3 runs 14 residues. The V and J ends lost 2 bases and 7 bases respectively, with 12 bases between them. Germline CDR1 reads LGHDT; CDR2 reads YNNKEL (reference sequence). MiXCR, applied by TCRdb to the reads, yields one record per CDR3 protein. Of about 60,000 distinct CDR3 sequences listed, less than 65% are singletons. This receptor was obtained from a human donor in good health. Input material: cultured non-Tr1 T cells, either the whole culture or a sorted T cell fraction (not recorded which). This rearrangement joins TRBV3-1 to TRBJ2-4; D gene ambiguous. The CDR3 coding sequence is TGTGCCAGCAGCCAATCGGACGTCGGGAACATTCAGTACTTC. Residues: CASSQSDVGNIQYF. The complete variable domain, with remaining parts taken from reference TRBV3-1 and TRBJ2-4, reads DTAVSQTPKYLVTQMGNDKSIKCEQNLGHDTMYWYKQDSKKFLKIMFSYNNKELIINETVPNRFSPKSPDKAHLNLHINSLELGDSAVYFCASSQSDVGNIQYFGAGTRLSVL.